This T cell receptor (beta chain) came from a study of T-cell memory formation after mild COVID-19 (dated by TCRdb to 2020 to 2022). With respect to the entire study: Most TCR sequence clusters were specific to one of the two donors. Longitudinal TCRalpha and TCRbeta repertoire sequencing tracked T-cell clones expanding and contracting after mild COVID-19 in two donors. Two young, previously healthy adult volunteers, one female and one male, were included in the cohort.

Inclusive of the bounding cysteine and phenylalanine, the CDR3 is 16 residues long. Of all the DNA, just the CDR3 is kept, 48 bases in frame from base 1. Trimming removed 7 bases from V and 3 bases from J; the gene matches leave 9 bases unexplained. TCRdb shows the sequencer as Illumina NovaSeq 6000. Using 5'RACE with constant-segment primers, TCRalpha and TCRbeta cDNA libraries were constructed, with sample barcodes and unique molecular identifiers added in the process. Trizol reagent was used to extract RNA from every sample. The libraries were amplified in two PCR steps, and the second step added a second sample barcode and Illumina TruSeq adapters. The libraries were sequenced on an Illumina NovaSeq using 2 x 150 bp paired-end reads. Per the source publication's procedure: Demultiplexing of reads and collapsing into UMI-guided consensus sequences were performed with migec v1.2.7. Using mixcr v2.1.11, UMI consensuses were aligned to TRA and TRB V and J templates and then assembled into clonotypes. A clonotype was counted as expanded or contracted only if both edgeR and NoisET called the change significant, with noise models trained on biological replicates. edgeR calls used a false discovery rate-adjusted p below 0.01 and a log2 fold-change threshold of 1. As an exploratory analysis of dynamics, max-normalized trajectories of the 1000 most abundant clonotypes were examined with PCA combined with hierarchical clustering. The CD4 or CD8 phenotype of responding clones was assigned using the separately sequenced CD4+ and CD8+ repertoires. Clones were called with MiXCR by TCRdb after fastp trimmed the public reads at Q25, and only in-frame beta chains were retained. Each CDR3 protein appears once, grouped with its most common genes and DNA. V and J calls and clone size were set by TCRdb, not the authors. A total of approximately 350,000 distinct CDR3 sequences appear in this sample, 13% of them only once. The leading ten clones occupy about 21% of the sample.

What the study reported, not specific to this receptor: Contracting CD4+ clones were found mainly in CM and EM memory subsets, while CD8+ clones were enriched in EMRA. SARS-CoV-2 specificity was not confirmed for the second-wave clones peaking on day 37. The detection of some responding clones in pre-infection memory suggests that pre-existing cross-reactive memory T cells joined the SARS-CoV-2 response. Only a couple of mild cases were covered in the study, and larger cohorts including severe cases with pre-infection samples were considered necessary. From day 15 to 85, contracting clones showed balanced CD4/CD8 phenotypes, whereas a second wave of clones that expanded from day 15 to 37 leaned towards CD4+.

Ficoll-Paque density gradient centrifugation was used to isolate PBMCs. This clonotype has ten or more counts. The target of this receptor is not known. No much larger clone exists at a distance of one base, and base qualities are not known. The V and J segments used are TRBV12-3 or TRBV12-4 and TRBJ2-2; 9 central bases correspond to TRBD1. This clonotype was obtained from a man younger than 35 who had mild COVID-19 (a few samples of this study predate the infection). The sample titles of this study are shuffled in the database, so cell type and time point are left out; the donor was told from shared clones. What was sequenced was PBMCs or a T cell subset sorted from them (not recorded which). Here is the DNA: TGTGCCAGCATATTGGACAGGGGAGGCGACACCGGGGAGCTGTTTTTT. This translates into CASILDRGGDTGELFF.